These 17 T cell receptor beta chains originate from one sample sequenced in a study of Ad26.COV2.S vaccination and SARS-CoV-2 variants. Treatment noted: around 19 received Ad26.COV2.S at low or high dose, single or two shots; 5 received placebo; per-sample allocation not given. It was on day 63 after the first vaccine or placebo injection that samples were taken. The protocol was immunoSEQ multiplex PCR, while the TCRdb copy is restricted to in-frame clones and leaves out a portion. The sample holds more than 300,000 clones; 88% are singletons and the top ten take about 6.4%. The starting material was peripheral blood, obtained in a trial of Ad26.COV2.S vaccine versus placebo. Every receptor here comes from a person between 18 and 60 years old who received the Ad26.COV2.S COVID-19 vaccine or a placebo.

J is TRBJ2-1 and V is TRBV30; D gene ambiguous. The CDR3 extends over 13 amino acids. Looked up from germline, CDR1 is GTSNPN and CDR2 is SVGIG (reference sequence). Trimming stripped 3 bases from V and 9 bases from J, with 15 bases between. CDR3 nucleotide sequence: TGTGCCTGGAGCCCCTCCTATACCGTTGAGCAGTTCTTC. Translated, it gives CAWSPSYTVEQFF.

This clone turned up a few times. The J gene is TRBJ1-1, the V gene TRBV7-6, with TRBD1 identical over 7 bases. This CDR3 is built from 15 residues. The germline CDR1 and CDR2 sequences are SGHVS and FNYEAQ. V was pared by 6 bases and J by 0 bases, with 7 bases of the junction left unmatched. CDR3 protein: CASRYGTDLNTEAFF. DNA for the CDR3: TGTGCCAGCAGATATGGGACAGATCTGAACACTGAAGCTTTCTTT.

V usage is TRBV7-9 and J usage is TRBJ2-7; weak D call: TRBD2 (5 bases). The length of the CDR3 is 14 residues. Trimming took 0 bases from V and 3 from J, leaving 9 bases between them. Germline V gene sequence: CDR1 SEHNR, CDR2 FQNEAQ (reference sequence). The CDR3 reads CASSLAGDGYEQYF. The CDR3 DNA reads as TGTGCCAGCAGCTTAGCGGGAGATGGCTACGAGCAGTACTTC.

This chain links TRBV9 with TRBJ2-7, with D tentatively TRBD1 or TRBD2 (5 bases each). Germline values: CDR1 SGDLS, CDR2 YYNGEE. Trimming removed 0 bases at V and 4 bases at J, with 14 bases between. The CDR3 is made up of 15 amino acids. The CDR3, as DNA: TGTGCCAGCAGCGTAGATGGGACGCCCATTTACGAGCAGTACTTC. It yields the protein CASSVDGTPIYEQYF. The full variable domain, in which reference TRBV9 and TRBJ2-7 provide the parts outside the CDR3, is DSGVTQTPKHLITATGQRVTLRCSPRSGDLSVYWYQQSLDQGLQFLIQYYNGEERAKGNILERFSAQQFPDLHSELNLSSLELGDSALYFCASSVDGTPIYEQYFGPGTRLTVT.

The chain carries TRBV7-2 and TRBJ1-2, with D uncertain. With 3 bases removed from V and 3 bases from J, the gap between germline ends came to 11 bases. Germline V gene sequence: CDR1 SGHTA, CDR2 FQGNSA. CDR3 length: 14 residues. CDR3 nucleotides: TGTGCCAGCAGCTTCCGACTGGAGTACTATGGCTACACCTTC. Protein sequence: CASSFRLEYYGYTF.

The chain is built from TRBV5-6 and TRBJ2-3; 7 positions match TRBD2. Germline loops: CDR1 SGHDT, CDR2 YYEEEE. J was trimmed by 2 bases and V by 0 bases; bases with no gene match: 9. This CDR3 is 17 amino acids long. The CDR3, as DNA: TGTGCCAGCAGCTTGGGAGCGAGCGGGATTTACACAGATACGCAGTATTTT. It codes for CASSLGASGIYTDTQYF.

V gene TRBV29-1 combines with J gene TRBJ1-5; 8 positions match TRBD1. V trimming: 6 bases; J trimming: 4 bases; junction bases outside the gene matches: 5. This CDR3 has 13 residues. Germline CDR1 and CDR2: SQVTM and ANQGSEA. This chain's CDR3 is CSVRQGLNQPQHF. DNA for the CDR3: TGCAGCGTCCGACAGGGGCTGAATCAGCCCCAGCATTTT.

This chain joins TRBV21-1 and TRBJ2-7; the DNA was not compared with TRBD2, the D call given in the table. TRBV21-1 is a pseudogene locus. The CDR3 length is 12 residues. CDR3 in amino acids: CASAGQGNEQYF. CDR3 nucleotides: TGTGCCAGTGCGGGCCAAGGCAACGAGCAGTACTTC.

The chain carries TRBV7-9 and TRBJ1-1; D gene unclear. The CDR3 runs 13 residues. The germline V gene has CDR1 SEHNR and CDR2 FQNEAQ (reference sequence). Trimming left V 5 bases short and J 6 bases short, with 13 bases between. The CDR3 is CASSHRIGAEAFF. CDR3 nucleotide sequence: TGTGCCAGCAGCCACCGGATAGGTGCTGAAGCTTTCTTT.

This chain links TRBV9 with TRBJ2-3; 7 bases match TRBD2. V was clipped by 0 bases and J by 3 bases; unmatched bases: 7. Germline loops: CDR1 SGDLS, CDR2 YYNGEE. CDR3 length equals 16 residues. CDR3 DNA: TGTGCCAGCAGCGTAGCAATGTCGGGGGGAACAGATACGCAGTATTTT. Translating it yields CASSVAMSGGTDTQYF. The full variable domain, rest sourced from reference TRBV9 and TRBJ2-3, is DSGVTQTPKHLITATGQRVTLRCSPRSGDLSVYWYQQSLDQGLQFLIQYYNGEERAKGNILERFSAQQFPDLHSELNLSSLELGDSALYFCASSVAMSGGTDTQYFGPGTRLTVL.

This CDR3 reads CASSLAGGRDEQYF. The CDR3 DNA is TGTGCCAGCAGCTTGGCGGGGGGGCGAGACGAGCAGTACTTC. The V call is TRBV5-4, the J call TRBJ2-7, with 8 bases that match TRBD2. CDR3 length: 14 amino acids. Unmatched junction bases numbered 4, after V lost 0 bases and J lost 5 bases. Germline-derived CDR1 and CDR2 are SGHNT and YYREEE (reference sequence).

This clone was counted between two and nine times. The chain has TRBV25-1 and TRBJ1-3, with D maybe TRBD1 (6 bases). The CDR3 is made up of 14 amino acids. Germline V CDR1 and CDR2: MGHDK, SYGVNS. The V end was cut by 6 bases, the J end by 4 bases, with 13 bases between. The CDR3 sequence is CASSPGDRGNTIYF. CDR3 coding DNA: TGTGCCAGCAGCCCAGGGGATAGAGGAAACACCATATATTTT.

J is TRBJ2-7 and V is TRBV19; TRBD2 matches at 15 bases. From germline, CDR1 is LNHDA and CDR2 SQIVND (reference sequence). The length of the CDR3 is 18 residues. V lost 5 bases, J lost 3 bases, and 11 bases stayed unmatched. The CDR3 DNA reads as TGTGCCAGTAGTGACCAGCCGGGACTAGCGGGGGGACTCTACGAGCAGTACTTC. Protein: CASSDQPGLAGGLYEQYF. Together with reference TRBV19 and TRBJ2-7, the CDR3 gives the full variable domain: DGGITQSPKYLFRKEGQNVTLSCEQNLNHDAMYWYRQDPGQGLRLIYYSQIVNDFQKGDIAEGYSVSREKKESFPLTVTSAQKNPTAFYLCASSDQPGLAGGLYEQYFGPGTRLTVT.

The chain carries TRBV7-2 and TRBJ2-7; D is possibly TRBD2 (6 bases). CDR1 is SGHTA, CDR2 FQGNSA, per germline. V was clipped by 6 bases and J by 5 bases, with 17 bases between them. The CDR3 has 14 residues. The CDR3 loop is CASSPWVSGDEQYF. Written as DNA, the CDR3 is TGTGCCAGCAGTCCCTGGGTGTCGGGGGACGAGCAGTACTTC.

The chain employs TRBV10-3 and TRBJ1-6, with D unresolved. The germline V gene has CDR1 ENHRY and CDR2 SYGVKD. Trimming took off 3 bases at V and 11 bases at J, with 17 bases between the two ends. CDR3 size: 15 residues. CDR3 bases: TGTGCCATCAGTGATCAGGATCCGTCAAGAACACCCCTCCACTTT. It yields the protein CAISDQDPSRTPLHF.

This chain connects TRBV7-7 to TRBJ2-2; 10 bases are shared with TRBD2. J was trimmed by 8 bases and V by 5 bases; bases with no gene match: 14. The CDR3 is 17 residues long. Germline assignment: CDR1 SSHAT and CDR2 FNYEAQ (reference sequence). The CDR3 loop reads CASSPWTSGRKGGELFF. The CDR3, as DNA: TGTGCCAGCAGCCCCTGGACTAGCGGCCGAAAAGGGGGGGAGCTGTTTTTT.

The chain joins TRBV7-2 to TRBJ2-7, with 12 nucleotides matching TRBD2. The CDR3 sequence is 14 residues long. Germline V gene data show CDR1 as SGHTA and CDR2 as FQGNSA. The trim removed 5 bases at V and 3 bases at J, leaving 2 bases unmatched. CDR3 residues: CASSVLAGGYEQYF. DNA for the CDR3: TGTGCCAGCAGCGTACTAGCGGGAGGCTACGAGCAGTACTTC.